This TCR beta chain was profiled in a study of T cells in Graves' hyperthyroidism and ophthalmopathy. Overall study findings and caveats: Ophthalmopathy, which appeared later, was predicted by the model a median 6.5 months before onset. In simple terms, a model built on 13 V-J features told ophthalmopathy apart from stable hyperthyroidism.

The V end was cut by 3 bases, the J end by 8 bases, with 16 bases between. The germline V gene encodes CDR1 SQVTM and CDR2 ANQGSEA. The CDR3 is 13 amino acids. Using RNA transcripts as the source, TCR beta CDR3 regions were amplified. An initial round of RT-PCR targeting the TCR CDR3 relied on the HTBI primer set. TCRdb called the multiplex PCR reads again in MiXCR, with one record for every CDR3 protein. Of about 640,000 distinct CDR3 sequences in the sample, about 45% were seen once. This clonotype occurred many times. Its specificity is not known. A patient was excluded if there was uncontrolled infection, other autoimmune disease, pregnancy or lactation. Diagnoses rested on clinical symptoms, serum thyroxine and TRAb, thyroid ultrasound and orbital computed tomography.

This chain joins TRBV29-1 and TRBJ1-1; no definite D call. This TCR was sampled from an adult man with Graves' disease, either hyperthyroidism or ophthalmopathy (not recorded which). The sample comprised peripheral blood or thyroid tissue (not recorded which). As DNA, the CDR3 is TGCAGCGTTGACTACGCTTGGAGAGACGAAGCTTTCTTT. This encodes CSVDYAWRDEAFF.